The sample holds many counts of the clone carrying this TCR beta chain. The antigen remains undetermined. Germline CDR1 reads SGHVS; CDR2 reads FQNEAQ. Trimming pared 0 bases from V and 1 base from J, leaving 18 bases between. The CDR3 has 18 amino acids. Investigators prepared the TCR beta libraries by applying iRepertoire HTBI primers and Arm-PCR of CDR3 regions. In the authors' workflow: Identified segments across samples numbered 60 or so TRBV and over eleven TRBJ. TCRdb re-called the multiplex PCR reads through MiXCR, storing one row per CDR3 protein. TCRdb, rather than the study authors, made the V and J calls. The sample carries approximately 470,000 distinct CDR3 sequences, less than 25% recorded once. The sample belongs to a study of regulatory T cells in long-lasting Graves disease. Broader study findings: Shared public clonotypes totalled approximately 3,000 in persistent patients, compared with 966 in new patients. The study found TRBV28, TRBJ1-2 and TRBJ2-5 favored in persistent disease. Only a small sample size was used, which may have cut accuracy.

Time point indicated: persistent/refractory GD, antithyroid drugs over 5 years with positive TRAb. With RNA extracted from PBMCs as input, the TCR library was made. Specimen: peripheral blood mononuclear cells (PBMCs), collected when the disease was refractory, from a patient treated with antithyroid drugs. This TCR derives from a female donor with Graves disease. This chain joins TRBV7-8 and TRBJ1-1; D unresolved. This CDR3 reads CASSLATQFATPNTEAFF. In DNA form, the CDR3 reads TGTGCCAGCAGCTTAGCTACCCAATTTGCGACTCCGAACACTGAAGCTTTCTTT.